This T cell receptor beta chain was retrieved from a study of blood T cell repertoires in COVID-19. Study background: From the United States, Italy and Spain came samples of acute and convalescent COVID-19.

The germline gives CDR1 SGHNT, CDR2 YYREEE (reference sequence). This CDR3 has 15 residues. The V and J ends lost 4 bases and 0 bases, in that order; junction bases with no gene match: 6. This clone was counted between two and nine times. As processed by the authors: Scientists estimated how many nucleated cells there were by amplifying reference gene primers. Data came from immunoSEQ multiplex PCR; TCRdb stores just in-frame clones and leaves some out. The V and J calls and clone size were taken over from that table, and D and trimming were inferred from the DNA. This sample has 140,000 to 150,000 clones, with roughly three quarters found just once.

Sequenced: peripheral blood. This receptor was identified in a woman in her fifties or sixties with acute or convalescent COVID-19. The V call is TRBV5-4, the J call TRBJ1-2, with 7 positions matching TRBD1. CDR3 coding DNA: TGTGCCAGCAGCCCAGGGGGGATAGCTAACTATGGCTACACCTTC. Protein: CASSPGGIANYGYTF.